Listed here are 30 T cell receptor beta chains from one sample, sequenced in a study of CD4+ T cells in melanoma. Some clones are missing from TCRdb's copy, which holds only in-frame ones; the method was immunoSEQ multiplex PCR. The table includes 6,000 to 8,500 clones, 65% detected once. The sample comprised cells from a culture (not recorded whether cultured in vitro). The receptors here all came from a human donor with melanoma.

J is TRBJ1-3 and V is TRBV18; no clear D gene. The length of the CDR3 is 15 residues. CDR1 KGHSH and CDR2 LQKENI come from the germline V gene. Trimming took 2 bases from V and 3 from J, leaving 11 bases between them. CDR3 bases: TGTGCCAGCTCACCAGAAACAGCTCTTGGAAACACCATATATTTT. Amino acid sequence: CASSPETALGNTIYF.

This clone showed up just a few times. The gene calls are TRBV30 and TRBJ2-7, with unresolved D. Germline assignment: CDR1 GTSNPN and CDR2 SVGIG (reference sequence). The CDR3 is made up of 11 amino acids. Trimming pared 4 bases from V and 1 base from J, leaving 5 bases between. The CDR3 is CAWTKSYEQYF. As DNA, the CDR3 is TGTGCCTGGACCAAGTCCTACGAGCAGTACTTC.

The sample holds a few counts of this clone. The genes are TRBV9 and TRBJ1-6; D remains unclear. V was pared by 0 bases and J by 6 bases, with 13 bases between. CDR3 length equals 16 residues. The germline gives CDR1 SGDLS, CDR2 YYNGEE. In nucleotides, the CDR3 is TGTGCCAGCAGCGTAGACCGACACGAGGGTAATTCACCCCTCCACTTT. Translation: CASSVDRHEGNSPLHF.

This clone was found a few times. The chain's CDR3 is CASAQVTEAFF. The CDR3 bases are TGTGCCAGCGCCCAGGTCACTGAAGCTTTCTTT. V and J are TRBV19 and TRBJ1-1; no clear D gene. Germline V gene data show CDR1 as LNHDA and CDR2 as SQIVND (reference sequence). The V and J ends lost 9 bases and 4 bases respectively, with 9 bases between them. The CDR3 is made up of 11 amino acids.

The chain employs TRBV6-1 and TRBJ2-1; D might be TRBD2 (7 bases). CDR1 and CDR2 from the germline V gene are MNHNS and SASEGT. The CDR3 spans 16 residues. The V end was cut by 2 bases, the J end by 10 bases, with 21 bases between. The CDR3 bases are TGTGCCAGCAGTGAAAGTGAAGAGGGGGGGCGAAGGGAGCAGTTCTTC. It is translated as CASSESEEGGRREQFF.

The chain carries TRBV12-3 or TRBV12-4 and TRBJ1-1; no clear D gene. Trimming pared 0 bases from V and 2 bases from J, leaving 4 bases between. CDR3 length: 13 amino acids. CDR3 region: CASSLALNTEAFF. CDR3 coding DNA: TGTGCCAGCAGTTTAGCGCTTAACACTGAAGCTTTCTTT.

There are a few counts of this clone. The chain combines TRBV28 with TRBJ1-2; weak D call: TRBD1 (6 bases). Deletions cut 11 bases from V and 2 bases from J, with 18 bases between. This CDR3 region has 14 residues. Per the germline V gene, CDR1 is MDHEN and CDR2 is SYDVKM. This chain's CDR3 is CAARRGGANYGYTF. The CDR3 bases are TGTGCCGCCCGACGGGGGGGGGCGAACTATGGCTACACCTTC.

The chain carries TRBV7-2 and TRBJ2-7; 9 nucleotides line up with TRBD1. The V and J ends lost 5 bases and 7 bases, in that order; junction bases with no gene match: 9. The CDR3 extends over 14 amino acids. The germline CDR1 and CDR2 sequences are SGHTA and FQGNSA. As DNA, the CDR3 is TGTGCCAGCAGCACCGGGACAGGGAAAGGGGAGCAGTACTTC. Its protein is CASSTGTGKGEQYF.

The V and J genes are TRBV7-6 and TRBJ2-1; 8 nucleotides agree with TRBD1. The CDR3 covers 15 residues. In germline, CDR1 is SGHVS, CDR2 FNYEAQ. The V gene end was trimmed by 5 bases and the J gene end by 2 bases; junction bases not matched to a gene: 5. The CDR3 spells CASSPGTGPYNEQFF. The CDR3 nucleotides are TGTGCCAGCAGCCCCGGGACAGGTCCCTACAATGAGCAGTTCTTC.

The genes are TRBV7-2 and TRBJ2-5; D unclear. The length of the CDR3 is 17 residues. Germline CDR1 is SGHTA and CDR2 is FQGNSA. V gave up 4 bases and J gave up 1 base, with 19 bases separating them. The CDR3 bases are TGTGCCAGCAGCTCCGCTAGTGTAAGAGACCTCCAAGAGACCCAGTACTTC. Translated, it gives CASSSASVRDLQETQYF.

As for this clone: The junction and the germline gene differ at one end; a read error may be behind it. The chain joins TRBV7-8 to TRBJ1-2; maybe TRBD1 (6 bases). Germline CDR1 reads SGHVS; CDR2 reads FQNEAQ. The CDR3 is 16 residues long. CDR3 residues: CANSLVTGNTNYGYTF. In DNA, the CDR3 is TGTGCCAACAGCTTAGTCACAGGGAACACTAACTATGGCTACACCTTC.

This rearrangement joins TRBV2 to TRBJ2-1; D is undetermined. The CDR3 contains 10 residues. The V gene lost 10 bases and the J gene lost 5 bases, with 6 bases spanning the gap. CDR1 is SNHLY, CDR2 FYNNEI, per germline. Here the CDR3 reads CAIFDNEQFF. The CDR3 nucleotides read TGTGCCATATTCGACAATGAGCAGTTCTTC.

The chain combines TRBV2 with TRBJ1-4, with D perhaps TRBD1 (6 bases). Germline CDR1 reads SNHLY; CDR2 reads FYNNEI. The V gene lost 7 bases and the J gene lost 4 bases, with 19 bases spanning the gap. The CDR3 has 16 amino acids. CDR3 coding DNA: TGTGCCAGCACATCCGGGGACATCTACCTTAATGAAAAACTGTTTTTT. Its protein product is CASTSGDIYLNEKLFF.

This chain uses TRBV12-3 or TRBV12-4 with TRBJ2-7; possible D gene TRBD2, 5 bases. This CDR3 is 13 amino acids long. The V and J ends lost 8 bases and 1 base respectively, with 12 bases between them. The CDR3 DNA reads as TGTGCCAGCCGCAGAGGGCAATCCTACGAGCAGTACTTC. Translation gives CASRRGQSYEQYF.

This chain links TRBV27 with TRBJ2-3; 9 bases fit TRBD1. V was clipped by 3 bases and J by 3 bases; unmatched bases: 4. The CDR3 contains 15 residues. Germline CDR1 is MNHEY and CDR2 is SMNVEV (reference sequence). The CDR3 sequence: CASSFSGTGTDTQYF. CDR3 in DNA: TGTGCCAGCAGTTTTTCCGGGACAGGGACAGATACGCAGTATTTT.

The gene calls are TRBV9 and TRBJ1-2; 9 bases agree with TRBD1. V shed 3 bases and J 5 bases; nucleotides not matched to a gene: 8. From germline, CDR1 is SGDLS and CDR2 YYNGEE. This CDR3 region has 15 residues. CDR3 nucleotide sequence: TGTGCCAGCAGCGGCCACAGGGGGCTTAGTTATGGCTACACCTTC. It encodes CASSGHRGLSYGYTF.

This clone was observed once. The chain is built from TRBV7-8 and TRBJ2-5; maybe TRBD2 (6 bases). Germline CDR1 SGHVS, CDR2 FQNEAQ. V was clipped by 5 bases and J by 8 bases, with 12 bases between them. This CDR3 is built from 12 residues. The CDR3 reads CASSGRTETQYF. The CDR3 bases are TGTGCCAGCAGCGGGAGGACCGAAACCCAGTACTTC.

The chain carries TRBV2 and TRBJ1-5; D is unresolved. V dropped 3 bases and J dropped 5 bases, with 8 bases sitting between them. The CDR3 is 13 residues long. Germline V CDR1 and CDR2: SNHLY, FYNNEI. The CDR3 sequence: CASSEDGDQPQHF. Here the CDR3 DNA reads TGTGCCAGCAGTGAGGATGGGGATCAGCCCCAGCATTTT.

The chain employs TRBV2 and TRBJ1-1; D uncertain. This CDR3 region has 13 residues. The V gene's germline CDR1 is SNHLY and CDR2 FYNNEI. The V end lost 6 bases, the J end lost 0 bases, and 8 bases lay between the germline ends. DNA for the CDR3: TGTGCCAGCAGAACAACAGTGAACACTGAAGCTTTCTTT. Amino acid sequence: CASRTTVNTEAFF.

The V and J genes are TRBV29-1 and TRBJ2-3; D gene unclear. This CDR3 spans 14 amino acids. The V gene lost 7 bases and the J gene lost 0 bases, with 14 bases spanning the gap. CDR1 and CDR2 (germline): SQVTM, ANQGSEA. CDR3 in amino acids: CSATVSLSTDTQYF. The CDR3 bases are TGCAGCGCTACAGTAAGCCTTAGCACAGATACGCAGTATTTT.

The rearrangement uses TRBV6-5 and TRBJ2-1, with D perhaps matching TRBD2 (6 bases). CDR3 size: 15 residues. V lost 5 bases and J 4 bases, leaving 15 bases between the germline ends. Per the germline V gene, CDR1 is MNHEY and CDR2 is SVGAGI. The chain's CDR3 is CASSKDGGAYNEQFF. The DNA for the CDR3 is TGTGCCAGCAGTAAGGACGGAGGGGCATACAATGAGCAGTTCTTC.

The CDR3 DNA follows: TGCGCCAGCAGCTTGGGGTCAAGATCAACCTACGAGCAGTACTTC. Its protein is CASSLGSRSTYEQYF. V and J are TRBV5-1 and TRBJ2-7; D not resolved. V lost 0 bases, J lost 2 bases, and 12 bases lay in between. CDR1 is SGHRS, CDR2 YFSETQ, per germline. CDR3 length: 15 amino acids.

The chain uses TRBV4-2 and TRBJ1-1, with a possible D match to TRBD1 (6 bases). The V gene's germline CDR1 is LGHNA and CDR2 YNFKEQ. CDR3 length: 15 amino acids. The V end was cut by 3 bases, the J end by 7 bases, with 18 bases between. The CDR3 coding sequence is TGTGCCAGCAGCCAGCCCTACGGACAGCGAAATGAAGCTTTCTTT. It is translated as CASSQPYGQRNEAFF.

The CDR3 nucleotides are TGTGCCAGCACCGGGACAATTCATCAGCCCCAGCATTTT. This translates into CASTGTIHQPQHF. The rearrangement joins TRBV2 to TRBJ1-5; D may be TRBD1 (6 bases). CDR1 SNHLY and CDR2 FYNNEI come from the germline V gene. Between the trimmed V and J ends, which lost 7 bases and 5 bases, there was a span of 12 bases. The CDR3 covers 13 residues.

The chain joins TRBV28 to TRBJ2-5; TRBD2 agrees at 10 bases. The CDR3 totals 14 residues. Germline lookup yields CDR1 MDHEN and CDR2 SYDVKM. CDR3 in amino acids: CASGGLALQETQYF. The CDR3 region has the DNA TGTGCTAGCGGGGGGCTAGCACTCCAAGAGACCCAGTACTTC.

The CDR3 region is CASSEKPRNTEAFF. DNA for the CDR3: TGTGCCAGCAGTGAAAAACCCAGGAACACTGAAGCTTTCTTT. The genes are TRBV6-1 and TRBJ1-1; D is uncertain. The length of the CDR3 is 14 residues. Germline-derived CDR1 and CDR2 are MNHNS and SASEGT. The ends were cut back, 2 bases at V and 1 base at J, with 8 bases in the middle.

This clone was detected a few times. The chain carries TRBV2 and TRBJ2-4; D is uncertain. V was shortened by 1 base and J by 5 bases, with 6 bases between the two germline ends. CDR3 length: 13 amino acids. The V gene's germline CDR1 is SNHLY and CDR2 FYNNEI. The CDR3 sequence is CASSEGAENIQYF. The DNA for the CDR3 is TGTGCCAGCAGTGAAGGGGCGGAAAACATTCAGTACTTC.

This sequence joins TRBV30 and TRBJ1-2, with D perhaps TRBD1 (5 bases). The CDR3 consists of 16 residues. Per germline, CDR1 GTSNPN and CDR2 SVGIG (reference sequence). Trimming took 1 base from V and 4 from J, leaving 19 bases between them. The DNA of the CDR3 is TGTGCCTGGAGTGAACTCGGGGGAGGTAGTGGCTATGGCTACACCTTC. It is translated as CAWSELGGGSGYGYTF.

The genes are TRBV28 and TRBJ1-5; possibly TRBD1 for D (5 bases). With 5 bases removed from V and 7 bases from J, the gap between germline ends came to 12 bases. This CDR3 region has 13 residues. CDR1 MDHEN and CDR2 SYDVKM come from the germline V gene. CDR3 amino acids: CASSPPRGQPQHF. Here the CDR3 DNA reads TGTGCCAGCAGTCCGCCGCGGGGGCAGCCCCAGCATTTT.

The gene calls are TRBV7-3 and TRBJ1-1, with 10 nucleotides matching TRBD1. In germline, CDR1 is SGHTA, CDR2 FQGTGA. The CDR3 spans 16 residues. V lost 5 bases to trimming and J lost 0 bases; unmatched junction nucleotides: 6. Written as DNA, the CDR3 is TGTGCCAGCAGCCCGGGACAGGGGATTCTGAACACTGAAGCTTTCTTT. Amino acid sequence: CASSPGQGILNTEAFF.